Listed below are T cell receptor beta chains from one sample, sequenced in a study of OX40 agonist ivuxolimab in advanced cancers. The protocol was immunoSEQ multiplex PCR, while the TCRdb copy is restricted to in-frame clones and leaves out a portion. The sample comprises 50,000 to 60,000 clones, 85% to 90% of which are singletons, and 5.5% to 7% rests with the top ten. Here the sequenced sample was CD4+ or CD8+ T cells sorted from blood, taken in a trial of the OX40 agonist ivuxolimab. The receptor source for this set is an adult with an advanced solid tumor such as melanoma, head and neck, liver or kidney cancer. Each CDR3 is given with its conserved first and last residue. A D gene is named only where the DNA matches it firmly. Where a row states a size, it is once, few, many or the class of an expanded clone; other rows omit it.

TRBV4-2	-	TRBJ2-1	-	TGTGCCAGCAGCCCTACCGACTACCTCAACAATGAGCAGTTCTTC	CASSPTDYLNNEQFF
TRBV27	-	TRBJ2-7	TRBD1	TGTGCCAGCAGTATCCGGGACAGGGATTACGAGCAGTACTTC	CASSIRDRDYEQYF
TRBV2	few	TRBJ1-1	-	TGTGCCAGGGTCGTGGACGGCTCGTTGAACACTGAAGCTTTCTTT	CARVVDGSLNTEAFF
TRBV6-6	-	TRBJ1-2	TRBD1	TGTGCCAGCAGTTACATAATCACAGGGGGAAACTATGGCTACACCTTC	CASSYIITGGNYGYTF
TRBV7-3	-	TRBJ2-1	TRBD1	TGTGCCAGCAGCCTACAGGGGGCAAGGGGCAATGAGCAGTTCTTC	CASSLQGARGNEQFF
TRBV18	-	TRBJ2-5	-	TGTGCCAGCTCGGCCTTGGGTGAAGAGACCCAGTACTTC	CASSALGEETQYF
TRBV2	-	TRBJ2-7	TRBD1	TGTGCCAGCACCCACGGGGGGGGACAGGGGGTCTACGAGCAGTACTTC	CASTHGGGQGVYEQYF
TRBV5-1	-	TRBJ1-1	TRBD1	TGCGCCAGCAGCGTAGATGGACAGGTTGTTACTGAAGCTTTCTTT	CASSVDGQVVTEAFF
TRBV2	-	TRBJ1-2	-	TGTGCCAGCAGTGAAAATACTTGGTCTCATGGCTACACCTTC	CASSENTWSHGYTF
TRBV5-1	-	TRBJ1-3	-	TGCGCCAGCAGCTTGACAGTTGGAAACACCATATATTTT	CASSLTVGNTIYF
TRBV19	-	TRBJ2-6	-	TGTGCCAGTAGAACCTCTGGGGCCAACGTCCTGACTTTC	CASRTSGANVLTF
TRBV9	-	TRBJ2-3	-	TGTGCCAGCAGCGTAATTCCGGGGGTTGGAGATACGCAGTATTTT	CASSVIPGVGDTQYF
TRBV6-6	-	TRBJ1-1	-	TGTGCCAGCAGTTACTCGATTTTCGGGGACAATTCTGAAGCTTTCTTT	CASSYSIFGDNSEAFF
TRBV9	-	TRBJ1-1	-	TGTGCCAGCAGCGTCTTCGGGGCGCGTGAAGCTTTCTTT	CASSVFGAREAFF
TRBV5-1	few	TRBJ2-2	-	TGCGCCAGCAGCTTGAGACAGCTAGCGAACACCGGGGAGCTGTTTTTT	CASSLRQLANTGELFF
TRBV15	-	TRBJ2-4	-	TGTGCCACCAGCAGAGATCCCCCCCAGGGGAGGCTTTTCATTCAGTACTTC	CATSRDPPQGRLFIQYF
TRBV28	-	TRBJ2-6	-	TGTGCCAGCAGTTCTGGGGCCAACGTCCTGACTTTC	CASSSGANVLTF
TRBV25-1	few	TRBJ2-6	TRBD1	TGTGCCAGCAGTGAAGGTCATGGACAGGGATTTGGGGCCAACGTCCTGACTTTC	CASSEGHGQGFGANVLTF
TRBV7-2	few	TRBJ1-6	-	TGTGCCAGCACCTCGATTACGGAGACTTCACCCCTCCACTTT	CASTSITETSPLHF
TRBV2	once	TRBJ2-2	TRBD1	TGTGCCAGCAATCCAGGGGGCACCGGGGAGCTGTTTTTT	CASNPGGTGELFF
TRBV6-6	-	TRBJ1-2	-	TGTGCCAGCAGTTACTCGTCGAAGCATTATGGCTACACCTTC	CASSYSSKHYGYTF
TRBV27	few	TRBJ2-3	-	TGTGCCAGCAGCTCCGGGACCGAGTTCACAGATACGCAGTATTTT	CASSSGTEFTDTQYF
TRBV14	-	TRBJ1-4	TRBD1	TGTGCCAGCAGCCCCTGGACAGGGAACGAAAAACTGTTTTTT	CASSPWTGNEKLFF
TRBV4-1	-	TRBJ2-1	-	TGCGCCAGCAGCCAAGCGGCCCCGGGGTCTGAGTTCTTC	CASSQAAPGSEFF
TRBV5-4	-	TRBJ1-1	TRBD1	TGTGCCAGCAGCTTGACAGGGGACACTGAAGCTTTCTTT	CASSLTGDTEAFF
TRBV9	once	TRBJ1-4	-	TGTGCCAGCAGCCCAGACTTCAGTGCAACTAATGAAAAACTGTTTTTT	CASSPDFSATNEKLFF
TRBV2	few	TRBJ1-6	-	TGTGCCAGCAGTGGGCAGCCCACAAATTCACCCCTCCACTTT	CASSGQPTNSPLHF
TRBV7-9	-	TRBJ2-5	TRBD1	TGTGCCAGCAGTCCAACCGGGACAGAGAAAGAGACCCAGTACTTC	CASSPTGTEKETQYF
TRBV5-6	few	TRBJ2-3	TRBD2	TGTGCCAGCAGGGGGAGGGTTCGAGATACGCAGTATTTT	CASRGRVRDTQYF
TRBV19	-	TRBJ2-3	TRBD2	TGTGCCAGTAGTAAACTAGCGGGGGGGCCCGGCACAGATACGCAGTATTTT	CASSKLAGGPGTDTQYF
TRBV7-9	-	TRBJ1-5	-	TGTGCCAGCAGCTTTCGGGAGAATCAGCCCCAGCATTTT	CASSFRENQPQHF
TRBV11-2	-	TRBJ1-1	-	TGTGCCAGCAGCCCTCCGGCCCGGAACACTGAAGCTTTCTTT	CASSPPARNTEAFF